These 10 T cell receptor beta chains came from one sample sequenced in a study of OX40 agonist ivuxolimab in advanced cancers. Only in-frame clones appear in the TCRdb table, and some are missing; sequencing was by immunoSEQ multiplex PCR. The table has more than 80,000 clones, 85% to 95% seen once. Sequencing used CD4+ or CD8+ T cells sorted from blood, obtained in a trial of the OX40 agonist ivuxolimab. The source of these receptors is an adult with an advanced solid tumor such as melanoma, head and neck, liver or kidney cancer.

The V gene is TRBV27, the J gene TRBJ2-7; D is undetermined. Trimming shortened V by 2 bases and J by 0 bases, and 11 bases separated the two germline ends. Germline V gene data show CDR1 as MNHEY and CDR2 as SMNVEV (reference sequence). This CDR3 comprises 15 residues. CDR3 sequence: CASSLAAFSSYEQYF. The CDR3 DNA is TGTGCCAGCAGTTTAGCGGCTTTTAGCTCCTACGAGCAGTACTTC.

The chain links TRBV7-9 to TRBJ2-2, with 8 nucleotides matching TRBD2. Per the germline V gene, CDR1 is SEHNR and CDR2 is FQNEAQ (reference sequence). The CDR3 extends over 16 amino acids. The junction had 6 bases not matched to a gene; V was cut back by 4 bases and J by 2 bases. The CDR3 DNA is TGTGCCAGCAGCTCCAAGCGGGAGAGAAACACCGGGGAGCTGTTTTTT. It yields the protein CASSSKRERNTGELFF. Based on the CDR3 plus reference TRBV7-9 and TRBJ2-2, the full variable domain is DTGVSQNPRHKITKRGQNVTFRCDPISEHNRLYWYRQTLGQGPEFLTYFQNEAQLEKSRLLSDRFSAERPKGSFSTLEIQRTEQGDSAMYLCASSSKRERNTGELFFGEGSRLTVL.

The chain links TRBV11-3 to TRBJ2-1; possible D gene TRBD2, 5 bases. CDR3 length: 19 amino acids. The germline V and J ends were trimmed by 5 bases and 0 bases, with 23 bases remaining between them. Per the germline V gene, CDR1 is SGHNT and CDR2 is YENEEA. CDR3 protein: CASSVGGYNGVSSYNEQFF. The CDR3, as DNA: TGTGCCAGCAGCGTAGGCGGGTATAATGGGGTGAGCTCCTACAATGAGCAGTTCTTC. Using reference TRBV11-3 and TRBJ2-1 for the parts outside the CDR3, the full variable domain is EAGVVQSPRYKIIEKKQPVAFWCNPISGHNTLYWYLQNLGQGPELLIRYENEEAVDDSQLPKDRFSAERLKGVDSTLKIQPAELGDSAVYLCASSVGGYNGVSSYNEQFFGPGTRLTVL.

This clone was seen just once. The chain has TRBV12-5 and TRBJ1-1; TRBD1 is a possible D gene (5 bases). V shed 3 bases and J shed 8 bases, with 10 bases lying between them. Germline CDR1 is LGHNT and CDR2 is FRNRAP. The CDR3 is 12 amino acids. CDR3 sequence reads: CASGLGQGEAFF. The CDR3 nucleotides are TGTGCTAGTGGTTTAGGGCAGGGCGAAGCTTTCTTT. The whole variable domain, filled in from reference TRBV12-5 and TRBJ1-1, reads DARVTQTPRHKVTEMGQEVTMRCQPILGHNTVFWYRQTMMQGLELLAYFRNRAPLDDSGMPKDRFSAEMPDATLATLKIQPSEPRDSAVYFCASGLGQGEAFFGQGTRLTVV.

V is TRBV5-1 and J is TRBJ2-7; 8 bases line up with TRBD1. The V and J ends lost 3 bases and 4 bases, in that order; junction bases with no gene match: 9. Germline V CDR1 and CDR2: SGHRS, YFSETQ. CDR3 size: 15 residues. The CDR3 sequence is CASSSPDRVGYEQYF. CDR3 DNA: TGCGCCAGCAGCTCGCCGGACAGGGTTGGGTACGAGCAGTACTTC. Full variable domain (missing parts from reference TRBV5-1 and TRBJ2-7): KAGVTQTPRYLIKTRGQQVTLSCSPISGHRSVSWYQQTPGQGLQFLFEYFSETQRNKGNFPGRFSGRQFSNSRSEMNVSTLELGDSALYLCASSSPDRVGYEQYFGPGTRLTVT.

This chain uses TRBV27 with TRBJ2-7, with TRBD2 matching 16 bases. Germline V lookup: CDR1 MNHEY, CDR2 SMNVEV (reference sequence). The ends lost 4 bases at V and 5 bases at J; junction bases unmatched: 5. This CDR3 comprises 16 residues. CDR3: CASSSGLAGGLHEQYF. CDR3 DNA: TGTGCCAGCAGTTCGGGACTAGCGGGAGGGCTCCACGAGCAGTACTTC.

This rearrangement joins TRBV6-5 to TRBJ2-1; D remains unclear. This CDR3 has 12 residues. Germline CDR1 and CDR2: MNHEY and SVGAGI. V shed 5 bases and J shed 8 bases, with 10 bases lying between them. CDR3 loop: CASSHQFDEQFF. The DNA for the CDR3 is TGTGCCAGCAGTCACCAATTCGATGAGCAGTTCTTC.

The J gene is TRBJ1-5, the V gene TRBV5-8, with 7 bases aligning to TRBD1. Per the germline V gene, CDR1 is SGHTS and CDR2 is YDEGEE. The CDR3 sequence is 14 residues long. The ends lost 2 bases at V and 7 bases at J; junction bases unmatched: 6. The CDR3 DNA sequence: TGTGCCAGCAGCTTACTCGACAGGGTCCAGCCCCAGCATTTT. Translation gives CASSLLDRVQPQHF.

The chain links TRBV7-2 to TRBJ2-7; D gene uncertain. This CDR3 has 14 amino acids. V was cut by 0 bases and J by 3 bases, with 9 bases left in between. From germline, CDR1 is SGHTA and CDR2 FQGNSA. CDR3 in DNA: TGTGCCAGCAGCTTAGCGGGAAGCAACTACGAGCAGTACTTC. Translation gives CASSLAGSNYEQYF. Drawing the rest from reference TRBV7-2 and TRBJ2-7, the complete variable domain is GAGVSQSPSNKVTEKGKDVELRCDPISGHTALYWYRQSLGQGLEFLIYFQGNSAPDKSGLPSDRFSAERTGGSVSTLTIQRTQQEDSAVYLCASSLAGSNYEQYFGPGTRLTVT.

The chain carries TRBV5-6 and TRBJ2-4; D is perhaps TRBD1 or TRBD2 (5 bases each). Trimming took off 4 bases at V and 0 bases at J, with 14 bases between the two ends. The V gene's germline CDR1 is SGHDT and CDR2 YYEEEE. The CDR3 consists of 16 residues. The CDR3 spells CASSGPGTLAKNIQYF. The CDR3 DNA is TGTGCCAGCAGCGGGCCAGGGACCCTAGCCAAAAACATTCAGTACTTC.